This TCR beta chain was identified in a study of T cells after posttransplantation cyclophosphamide. In germline, CDR1 is SGHRS, CDR2 YFSETQ. Trimming took 4 bases from V and 5 from J; bases not matched to a gene: 8. The CDR3 is made up of 15 amino acids. Profiling relied on immunoSEQ multiplex PCR, and the TCRdb table lists in-frame clones only, not all of them. The sample has tens of thousands of clones, about 91% seen once. Notes on this clone: Its antigen is not known.

This related bone marrow graft donor gave peripheral blood on the day of marrow donation. General observations from the study: After PTCy, TRB diversity resembled that of CNI/methotrexate controls.

The sequenced sample consisted of PBMCs. The genes are TRBV5-1 and TRBJ2-2, with TRBD1 identical over 7 bases. This TCR derives from a woman aged 50 to 60 in good health and a related stem cell transplant donor. The CDR3 region has the DNA TGCGCCAGCAGCATCGGGACAGTCGGAACCGGGGAGCTGTTTTTT. Residues: CASSIGTVGTGELFF.